This T cell receptor (beta chain) was recovered during a study of Ad26.COV2.S vaccination and SARS-CoV-2 variants. Looking at the study overall: Donor was assigned to the Ad26.COV2.S arm of trial COV1001. Into the muscle, Ad26.COV2.S was dosed once or twice, 56 days apart. Study outcomes and limitations: With respect to non-spike TCR breadth, vaccine and placebo recipients were similar. Participants in the vaccine arm had higher spike-specific TCR breadth; placebo recipients had lower.

Note on this clone: Its antigen is not known.

V was pared by 0 bases and J by 4 bases, with 15 bases between. The germline gives CDR1 MNHEY, CDR2 SVGAGI. The CDR3 is 16 residues long. Treatment in this sample: some 19 received Ad26.COV2.S at low or high dose, single or two shots; roughly five received placebo; per-sample allocation not given. The samples were gathered on day 63 after the first injection of vaccine or placebo. Clones were read by immunoSEQ multiplex PCR, and TCRdb kept only the in-frame ones, dropping some. The repertoire includes some 480,000 clones, 70% to 90% of them detected once, and roughly 13% sits in the top ten. V gene TRBV6-5 combines with J gene TRBJ1-1; possible D gene TRBD1, 6 bases. This TCR was sampled from a person aged 18-60 years who received the Ad26.COV2.S COVID-19 vaccine or a placebo. The input for sequencing was peripheral blood, taken in a trial of Ad26.COV2.S vaccine versus placebo. The CDR3 DNA is TGTGCCAGCAGTTACTCGGGCAGGGGAGTTAGCACTGAAGCTTTCTTT. Encoded protein: CASSYSGRGVSTEAFF.